Shown below are 29 T cell receptor beta chains from a single sample sequenced in a study of blood T cells in healthy people across ages. The authors ran a second PCR of 7 to 11 cycles using a sample-barcoded 5' primer and a J-beta primer mix. MiXCR, applied by TCRdb to the 5' RACE reads, yields one record per CDR3 protein. The sample has 1,500,000 or so distinct CDR3 sequences; approximately 63% are singletons. The material sequenced was blood. These receptors all stem from a man aged 18 to 29 in good health.

The J gene is TRBJ2-1, the V gene TRBV6-5; D assignment may be TRBD1 or TRBD2 (6 bases each). The V gene's germline CDR1 is MNHEY and CDR2 SVGAGI. CDR3 length: 16 amino acids. Trimming shortened V by 0 bases and J by 4 bases, and 13 bases separated the two germline ends. The DNA of the CDR3 is TGTGCCAGCAGTTACTCGAGAGGGGGGCGATACAATGAGCAGTTCTTC. Its protein is CASSYSRGGRYNEQFF.

This chain connects TRBV20-1 to TRBJ1-1; D might be TRBD1 (6 bases). CDR1 is DFQATT, CDR2 SNEGSKA, per germline (reference sequence). The CDR3 is 14 residues long. V was pared by 0 bases and J by 4 bases, with 12 bases between. The CDR3 DNA reads TGCAGTGCTAGAGATTATCAGGGGATCACTGAAGCTTTCTTT. It specifies CSARDYQGITEAFF.

The chain joins TRBV29-1 to TRBJ2-7, with D possibly matching TRBD1 (5 bases). There are 13 residues in the CDR3. The V end lost 4 bases, the J end lost 0 bases, and 10 bases lay between the germline ends. From germline, CDR1 is SQVTM and CDR2 ANQGSEA. CDR3 loop: CSVVPGNSYEQYF. The CDR3 DNA reads TGCAGCGTTGTACCAGGGAACTCCTACGAGCAGTACTTC.

The V call is TRBV11-2, the J call TRBJ2-2, with 14 positions matching TRBD2. The length of the CDR3 is 16 residues. V gave up 5 bases and J gave up 5 bases; unmatched junction bases: 4. Germline V gives CDR1 SGHAT, CDR2 FQNNGV. The CDR3, as DNA: TGTGCCAGCAGCGCGGGACTAGCGGGAGCGACCGGGGAGCTGTTTTTT. Its protein product is CASSAGLAGATGELFF.

The chain joins TRBV9 to TRBJ2-1; 8 bases align to TRBD2. This CDR3 is built from 17 residues. The germline V gene has CDR1 SGDLS and CDR2 YYNGEE. Losses at the gene ends were 0 bases for V and 2 bases for J; bases not matched to a gene: 7. Here the CDR3 DNA reads TGTGCCAGCAGCGTAGACGTGGCGGGAGGACCCTACAATGAGCAGTTCTTC. This gives the protein CASSVDVAGGPYNEQFF.

Written as DNA, the CDR3 is TGTGCCAGTAGTATCGTCAGCTCTGGGGCCAACGTCCTGACTTTC. Translating it yields CASSIVSSGANVLTF. V usage is TRBV19 and J usage is TRBJ2-6, with no clear D. V was trimmed by 3 bases and J by 0 bases, leaving 6 bases between them. The CDR3 is 15 residues long. Per the germline V gene, CDR1 is LNHDA and CDR2 is SQIVND (reference sequence).

On this clonotype itself: One junction end does not reproduce the germline sequence, and a read error may be involved. The CDR3 region has the DNA TGTGCCATCAGTCAAAACGCCTACAATGAGCAGTACTTC. The encoded protein is CAISQNAYNEQYF. This chain links TRBV6-4 with TRBJ2-5; D remains unclear. The CDR3 loop spans 13 amino acids. The V gene's germline CDR1 is MRHNA and CDR2 SNTAGT.

This clonotype was counted only a few times. The chain uses TRBV28 and TRBJ2-7, with 9 bases that match TRBD1. V gave up 6 bases and J gave up 4 bases; unmatched junction bases: 10. The CDR3 loop spans 15 amino acids. Germline V gene sequence: CDR1 MDHEN, CDR2 SYDVKM. The CDR3 DNA reads TGTGCCAGCAGCCCGACGGACAGGGGCGTATACGAGCAGTACTTC. It encodes CASSPTDRGVYEQYF. The whole variable domain, remainder taken from reference TRBV28 and TRBJ2-7, is DVKVTQSSRYLVKRTGEKVFLECVQDMDHENMFWYRQDPGLGLRLIYFSYDVKMKEKGDIPEGYSVSREKKERFSLILESASTNQTSMYLCASSPTDRGVYEQYFGPGTRLTVT.

As to this clonotype: An end of the junction does not agree with germline; a read error may underlie this. The genes are TRBV4-1 and TRBJ2-1, with 11 bases aligning to TRBD1. The J call is doubtful: the DNA matches TRBJ2-7 better. CDR1 and CDR2 from the germline V gene are MGHRA and YSYEKL. CDR3 length: 16 amino acids. The DNA of the CDR3 is TGCACCAGCAGCCAAGATCCGGGGACAGGGGGTTACGAGCAGTACTTC. Protein product: CTSSQDPGTGGYEQYF.

The rearrangement links TRBV29-1 to TRBJ2-7; 9 bases align to TRBD1. The J call may be mistaken, given a closer DNA end match to TRBJ2-5. The length of the CDR3 is 15 residues. Per germline, CDR1 SQVTM and CDR2 ANQGSEA. CDR3 amino acids: CSVHKRTGEQETQYF. The CDR3 coding sequence is TGCAGCGTCCACAAGAGGACAGGGGAACAAGAGACCCAGTACTTC.

A few counts support this clonotype. This chain joins TRBV4-1 and TRBJ2-5, with 8 bases that match TRBD1. There are 15 residues in the CDR3. V was pared by 10 bases and J by 2 bases, with 12 bases of the junction left unmatched. Germline-derived CDR1 and CDR2 are MGHRA and YSYEKL. CDR3 amino acids: CANLRRDRHQETQYF. The CDR3 DNA reads TGCGCCAACCTCCGAAGGGACAGGCATCAAGAGACCCAGTACTTC.

The genes are TRBV2 and TRBJ2-7, with a weak D call TRBD1 (5 bases). The length of the CDR3 is 15 residues. V lost 4 bases and J 3 bases, leaving 16 bases between the germline ends. Germline V gives CDR1 SNHLY, CDR2 FYNNEI. CDR3 nucleotide sequence: TGTGCCAGCAGTGTAGGGCAGGGTGCAATCTACGAGCAGTACTTC. Protein: CASSVGQGAIYEQYF.

The chain combines TRBV4-1 with TRBJ2-1, with D possibly matching TRBD2 (6 bases). The CDR3 is 15 residues long. The germline V gene has CDR1 MGHRA and CDR2 YSYEKL. V lost 4 bases, J lost 10 bases, and 20 bases lay in between. CDR3 in DNA: TGCGCCAGCAGCCCCCCGCCGGGGGAGACCAGGGAGCAGTTCTTC. It yields the protein CASSPPPGETREQFF.

This clonotype was counted a few times. The chain employs TRBV6-1 and TRBJ1-5; no clear D gene. This CDR3 comprises 15 residues. The ends were cut back, 6 bases at V and 1 base at J, with 13 bases in the middle. The germline V gene encodes CDR1 MNHNS and CDR2 SASEGT. The CDR3, as DNA: TGTGCCAGCAGACCGCCTCTGGGGAGCAATCAGCCCCAGCATTTT. Protein: CASRPPLGSNQPQHF.

The chain employs TRBV6-1 and TRBJ2-4, with D perhaps given as TRBD1 or TRBD2 (7 bases each). Matching the DNA end better, TRBJ2-7 makes the J call doubtful. The length of the CDR3 is 16 residues. Germline CDR1 MNHNS, CDR2 SASEGT. CDR3 sequence: CASTRFPPTGRDEQYF. DNA for the CDR3: TGTGCCAGCACCAGATTCCCCCCGACAGGGAGGGACGAGCAGTACTTC.

This clonotype has a handful of counts. The V and J genes are TRBV5-1 and TRBJ1-1; 8 bases map to TRBD1. This CDR3 region has 16 residues. CDR1 SGHRS and CDR2 YFSETQ come from the germline V gene. The V segment lost 4 bases and the J segment 0 bases; nucleotides outside the gene matches: 8. The CDR3 loop is CASSLIQGVLNTEAFF. The CDR3 DNA reads as TGCGCCAGCAGCCTGATACAGGGGGTCTTGAACACTGAAGCTTTCTTT.

This rearrangement joins TRBV6-1 to TRBJ2-7; 9 bases match TRBD2. With 7 bases clipped from V and 4 bases from J, the junction kept 8 bases outside the gene matches. CDR1 and CDR2 from the germline V gene are MNHNS and SASEGT. This CDR3 comprises 14 residues. CDR3 in amino acids: CASIGGGLAYEQYF. As DNA, the CDR3 is TGTGCCAGCATCGGCGGGGGACTAGCTTACGAGCAGTACTTC.

The chain uses TRBV29-1 and TRBJ2-3; D is possibly TRBD1 or TRBD2 (6 bases each). From germline, CDR1 is SQVTM and CDR2 ANQGSEA. CDR3 length: 13 amino acids. V dropped 3 bases and J dropped 8 bases, with 15 bases sitting between them. CDR3 region: CSVEGRGGFTQYF. DNA of the CDR3: TGCAGCGTTGAGGGCAGAGGGGGGTTTACGCAGTATTTT.

The chain employs TRBV27 and TRBJ1-2; 8 nucleotides line up with TRBD1. The J segment lost 4 bases and the V segment lost 4 bases, leaving 8 bases of the junction unmatched. The germline gives CDR1 MNHEY, CDR2 SMNVEV (reference sequence). The CDR3 runs to 15 residues. The CDR3 DNA sequence: TGTGCCAGCAGTTCCCAGGGGGCGCCGCCCTATGGCTACACCTTC. It yields the protein CASSSQGAPPYGYTF.

This chain links TRBV27 with TRBJ1-5; D gene uncertain. V was cut by 4 bases and J by 11 bases, with 0 bases left in between. The germline V gene has CDR1 MNHEY and CDR2 SMNVEV (reference sequence). The CDR3 has 8 residues. This CDR3 reads CASSSQHF. The DNA of the CDR3 is TGTGCCAGCAGTTCCCAGCATTTT.

The rearrangement uses TRBV18 and TRBJ2-7, with D perhaps TRBD2 (5 bases). The CDR3 is 12 residues long. Trimming pared 3 bases from V and 5 bases from J, leaving 8 bases between. CDR1 and CDR2 from the germline V gene are KGHSH and LQKENI. CDR3 nucleotides: TGTGCCAGCTCACCGGCGGGTAACGAGCAGTACTTC. Translation: CASSPAGNEQYF.

Comment on this clonotype: One end of the junction fails to match germline, which may point to a read error. J is TRBJ2-2 and V is TRBV7-2, with 7 nucleotides matching TRBD1. The CDR3 extends over 15 amino acids. Germline V lookup: CDR1 SGHTA, CDR2 FQGNSA. The CDR3 DNA sequence: TGTGTCAGCAGAGAGTTAGACAGGGAATACGGGGAGCTGTTTTTT. Translation: CVSRELDREYGELFF.

This sequence joins TRBV7-2 and TRBJ2-3; no firm D call. Germline V gene lookup returns CDR1 SGHTA and CDR2 FQGNSA. CDR3 length equals 13 residues. Trimming took off 5 bases at V and 6 bases at J, with 12 bases between the two ends. CDR3 amino acids: CASSPHFLDTQYF. The CDR3 DNA is TGTGCCAGCAGCCCCCATTTTTTGGATACGCAGTATTTT.

This sequence joins TRBV27 and TRBJ2-2, with 9 nucleotides matching TRBD1. The length of the CDR3 is 15 residues. V shed 5 bases, J shed 6 bases, and the junction held 7 bases outside the gene matches. CDR1 and CDR2 from the germline V gene are MNHEY and SMNVEV (reference sequence). CDR3 bases: TGTGCCAGCAGTGGGTTTACAGGGGGCTCCGGGGAGCTGTTTTTT. Translating gives CASSGFTGGSGELFF.

This clonotype was seen a handful of times. The chain couples TRBV12-3 or TRBV12-4 to TRBJ2-7; TRBD2 agrees at 9 bases. V shed 3 bases and J 4 bases; nucleotides not matched to a gene: 4. The CDR3 consists of 14 residues. CDR3 sequence reads: CASSFFSGRYEQYF. DNA for the CDR3: TGTGCCAGCAGTTTTTTTAGCGGGAGATACGAGCAGTACTTC.

This clonotype has a handful of counts. The V call is TRBV5-1, the J call TRBJ2-7; D might be TRBD1 or TRBD2, each matching 5 bases. This CDR3 comprises 15 residues. Trimming cost V 3 bases and J 0 bases, with 13 bases left between them. From germline, CDR1 is SGHRS and CDR2 YFSETQ. CDR3 region: CASSWGRLNSYEQYF. The CDR3 DNA reads as TGCGCCAGCAGCTGGGGACGCCTAAACTCCTACGAGCAGTACTTC.

The chain is built from TRBV14 and TRBJ2-3; D not certain. V lost 2 bases and J lost 0, with 9 bases in between. The CDR3 consists of 15 residues. Germline V gene sequence: CDR1 SGHDN, CDR2 FVKESK. The CDR3 here is CASSQRSLSTDTQYF. DNA for the CDR3: TGTGCCAGCAGCCAACGGTCGCTTAGCACAGATACGCAGTATTTT.

This clonotype was detected only once. This chain joins TRBV20-1 and TRBJ2-1; 10 positions match TRBD2. The CDR3 loop spans 13 amino acids. Germline loops: CDR1 DFQATT, CDR2 SNEGSKA (reference sequence). Trimming took 3 bases from V and 9 from J; bases not matched to a gene: 5. The CDR3 region has the DNA TGCAGTGCTAGGGGACTAGCGAATGGTGAGCAGTTCTTC. This gives the protein CSARGLANGEQFF.

The rearrangement links TRBV4-1 to TRBJ2-7; maybe TRBD2 (5 bases). The end of the DNA is better explained by TRBJ2-5, so the J call may be wrong. The CDR3 extends over 14 amino acids. CDR1 is MGHRA and CDR2 is YSYEKL in the germline V gene. CDR3 in DNA: TGCGCCAGCAGTCACGGGTTCGGAGGAGAGACCCAGTACTTC. Its protein product is CASSHGFGGETQYF.